This T cell receptor beta chain comes out of a study of neurological immune-mediated disorders. Overall study findings and caveats: Subjects shared no identical expanded-clone CDR3 amino acid sequences, suggesting private TCR-beta repertoires in all groups.

Time point reported: longitudinal time-point 3. This clonotype was observed at least ten times. No antigen is known for it. A 10-nucleotide random UMI tagged transcripts in template-switch 5'RACE cDNA synthesis. TCRdb reprocessed the 5' RACE reads with MiXCR, giving one entry per CDR3 protein. The sample holds roughly 48,000 distinct CDR3 sequences, 9.5% to 15% seen once. This TCR was recovered from a male donor with HTLV-1-associated myelopathy (HAM/TSP). Sequencing was performed on PBMCs.

The CDR3 DNA is TGTGCCAGCAGCTCAGCACAGCGGGGGCTTGATACGCAGTATTTT. Protein sequence: CASSSAQRGLDTQYF. J is TRBJ2-3 and V is TRBV7-2; 8 bases are a match to TRBD2. V lost 4 bases, J lost 6 bases, and 9 bases stayed unmatched. Germline CDR1 and CDR2: SGHTA and FQGNSA. The length of the CDR3 is 15 residues.